The sequence of this T cell receptor beta chain was determined in a study of TIL therapy for anti-PD-1-resistant metastatic lung cancer. Time point denoted: pre-treatment sample, taken before nivolumab and TIL therapy. Pleural nodules or supraclavicular lymph nodes made up most of the excised metastases sampled. The CDR3 has 15 residues. V was shortened by 5 bases and J by 2 bases, with 13 bases between the two germline ends. Germline values: CDR1 LGHNA, CDR2 YSLEER. The immunoSEQ assay was v3. Sequencing was performed with immunoSEQ multiplex PCR; in TCRdb, only in-frame clones are kept and a portion is missing. The sample lists 45,000 to 60,000 clones, 60% to 85% occurring once. In its sample, this clone was seen once.

This TCR derives from a person aged 25 to 85 with non-small cell lung cancer. The chain employs TRBV4-3 and TRBJ1-3; D gene uncertain. The material was tumor tissue, obtained at baseline. CDR3: CASSLSGATGNTIYF. The CDR3 DNA is TGCGCCAGCAGCTTAAGCGGTGCGACTGGAAACACCATATATTTT.